These 29 T cell receptor beta chains were all obtained from the same sample, sequenced in a study of regulatory T cells in long-lasting Graves disease. Time point denoted: newly diagnosed GD, antithyroid drugs for less than 3 months. Extracted PBMC RNA gave rise to the TCR library. Investigators prepared the TCR beta libraries by applying iRepertoire HTBI primers and Arm-PCR of CDR3 regions. Each CDR3 protein is one row after TCRdb ran MiXCR on the multiplex PCR reads. The sample has about 470,000 distinct CDR3 sequences; about 16% are singletons. These records were also assigned to another study, of T cells in Graves' hyperthyroidism and ophthalmopathy.

The starting material was peripheral blood mononuclear cells (PBMCs), obtained at new diagnosis, from a patient treated with antithyroid drugs. The receptor source for this set is a young woman with Graves disease.

About this clonotype: A much larger clonotype is one base distant, so this may be a read error. In nucleotides, the CDR3 is TGTGCCTGGAGTGTGGGCTACGAGCAGTACTTC. Protein: CAWSVGYEQYF. The chain carries TRBV30 and TRBJ2-7; no clear D. Germline V gives CDR1 GTSNPN, CDR2 SVGIG (reference sequence). CDR3 length equals 11 residues. Trimming stripped 0 bases from V and 3 bases from J, with 3 bases between.

This clonotype was recorded at least ten times. The chain links TRBV6-1 to TRBJ2-7, with 7 positions matching TRBD2. Germline lookup yields CDR1 MNHNS and CDR2 SASEGT. The CDR3 is made up of 15 amino acids. J lost 3 bases, V lost 5 bases, and 10 bases had no gene match. In DNA, the CDR3 is TGTGCCAGCAGTACTAGCGTCCTCACTAACTACGAGCAGTACTTC. Translated: CASSTSVLTNYEQYF.

The V gene is TRBV27, the J gene TRBJ1-5, with D maybe TRBD1 (5 bases). The germline CDR1 and CDR2 sequences are MNHEY and SMNVEV (reference sequence). The CDR3 is made up of 17 amino acids. Trimming removed 5 bases from V and 2 bases from J, with 19 bases in between. CDR3 sequence (DNA): TGTGCCAGCAGTGGGGCAGGGTCACAACTTGGCAATCAGCCCCAGCATTTT. It is translated as CASSGAGSQLGNQPQHF.

This clonotype was seen many times. The chain joins TRBV11-3 to TRBJ2-2; D remains ambiguous. The ends were cut back, 4 bases at V and 3 bases at J, with 9 bases in the middle. This CDR3 has 14 residues. Germline values: CDR1 SGHNT, CDR2 YENEEA. As DNA, the CDR3 is TGTGCCAGCAGCTCACGTAGGGACACCGGGGAGCTGTTTTTT. Protein: CASSSRRDTGELFF. The full variable domain, completed using reference TRBV11-3 and TRBJ2-2, is EAGVVQSPRYKIIEKKQPVAFWCNPISGHNTLYWYLQNLGQGPELLIRYENEEAVDDSQLPKDRFSAERLKGVDSTLKIQPAELGDSAVYLCASSSRRDTGELFFGEGSRLTVL.

With regard to this clonotype: Since the CDR3 does not end with the conserved phenylalanine or tryptophan, this likely comes from a read error. This chain joins TRBV5-1 and TRBJ2-7; D is unclear. V lost 4 bases and J 2 bases, leaving 16 bases between the germline ends. The CDR3 loop spans 15 amino acids. Looked up from germline, CDR1 is SGHRS and CDR2 is YFSETQ. The CDR3: CASSPLVFGPYEQYL. CDR3 in DNA: TGCGCCAGCAGCCCCTTAGTGTTCGGGCCCTACGAGCAGTACCTC.

The sample holds many counts of this clonotype. The CDR3 sequence is CASSSQGTSGRGTDTQYF. CDR3 nucleotide sequence: TGTGCCAGCAGCTCACAGGGGACTAGCGGGAGGGGGACAGATACGCAGTATTTT. V and J are TRBV7-3 and TRBJ2-3, with 16 bases that match TRBD2. Germline-derived CDR1 and CDR2 are SGHTA and FQGTGA. This CDR3 has 18 residues. J was trimmed by 3 bases and V by 4 bases; bases with no gene match: 7.

Details on this clonotype: Just one base apart from a much larger clone, this may be a read error. The rearrangement joins TRBV7-9 to TRBJ2-5; 9 positions agree with TRBD2. Looked up from germline, CDR1 is SEHNR and CDR2 is FQNEAQ (reference sequence). CDR3 length: 16 residues. The V segment lost 4 bases and the J segment 5 bases; nucleotides outside the gene matches: 11. The CDR3 sequence is CASSYGGRADGETQYF. CDR3 bases: TGTGCCAGCAGCTATGGCGGGAGGGCCGATGGTGAGACCCAGTACTTC.

This clonotype was observed many times. CDR3 amino acids: CSASPQLAGVLTWQYF. As DNA, the CDR3 is TGCAGTGCTAGCCCCCAGCTAGCGGGAGTTCTCACGTGGCAGTACTTC. The chain joins TRBV20-1 to TRBJ2-7; 10 nucleotides align to TRBD2. The germline V gene encodes CDR1 DFQATT and CDR2 SNEGSKA (reference sequence). Trimming removed 3 bases from V and 9 bases from J; junction bases left unmatched: 17. This CDR3 is 16 amino acids long.

This clonotype was observed at least ten times. The genes are TRBV24-1 and TRBJ2-5; TRBD2 matches 12 bases. Germline CDR1 is KGHDR and CDR2 is SFDVKD. The CDR3 covers 16 residues. Trimming removed 4 bases from V and 4 bases from J; junction bases left unmatched: 6. CDR3 amino acids: CATSDYRTSGIETQYF. DNA for the CDR3: TGTGCCACCAGTGACTACCGGACTAGCGGGATAGAGACCCAGTACTTC.

V and J are TRBV27 and TRBJ1-6; D is unclear. In germline, CDR1 is MNHEY, CDR2 SMNVEV (reference sequence). With 5 bases removed from V and 11 bases from J, the gap between germline ends came to 10 bases. The CDR3 runs to 12 residues. This CDR3 is CASSPQRTPLHF. CDR3 nucleotide sequence: TGTGCCAGCAGTCCTCAGAGGACACCCCTCCACTTT.

This clonotype was recorded many times. V usage is TRBV30 and J usage is TRBJ2-3; D ambiguous. Germline values: CDR1 GTSNPN, CDR2 SVGIG (reference sequence). The CDR3 contains 14 residues. V lost 2 bases to trimming and J lost 0 bases, with 9 bases between them. The CDR3 reads CAWSTLGSTDTQYF. As DNA, the CDR3 is TGTGCCTGGAGTACTCTGGGTAGCACAGATACGCAGTATTTT.

This CDR3 reads CASSEQREVDEQFF. CDR3 DNA: TGTGCCAGCAGTGAGCAGCGGGAGGTTGATGAGCAGTTCTTC. V and J are TRBV6-4 and TRBJ2-1, with 9 bases aligning to TRBD2. This CDR3 comprises 14 residues. V shed 3 bases and J 8 bases; nucleotides not matched to a gene: 5. The V gene's germline CDR1 is MRHNA and CDR2 SNTAGT.

This rearrangement joins TRBV27 to TRBJ2-1; 10 positions match TRBD2. CDR3 length equals 16 residues. With 1 base clipped from V and 8 bases from J, the junction kept 8 bases outside the gene matches. Germline loops: CDR1 MNHEY, CDR2 SMNVEV (reference sequence). The CDR3 spells CASSLWASGSVHEQFF. For the CDR3, the DNA is TGTGCCAGCAGTTTATGGGCTAGCGGGAGTGTCCATGAGCAGTTCTTC.

Only a few counts were recorded for this clonotype. The rearrangement links TRBV20-1 to TRBJ2-3; 9 nucleotides align to TRBD2. The CDR3 is 19 amino acids. V trimming: 3 bases; J trimming: 3 bases; junction bases outside the gene matches: 19. From germline, CDR1 is DFQATT and CDR2 SNEGSKA (reference sequence). In DNA, the CDR3 is TGCAGTGCTAGGAAAGGACTGGCTAGCGGGATAGGGTTAACAGATACGCAGTATTTT. Amino acids: CSARKGLASGIGLTDTQYF.

In this sample, this clonotype turned up many times. The rearrangement links TRBV18 to TRBJ1-1; D might be TRBD1 (5 bases). Deletions cut 6 bases from V and 2 bases from J, with 10 bases between. The CDR3 runs 13 residues. Germline V gene data show CDR1 as KGHSH and CDR2 as LQKENI. For the CDR3, the DNA is TGTGCCAGCTCCGGGACGGCTAACACTGAAGCTTTCTTT. Translating gives CASSGTANTEAFF.

The V call is TRBV20-1, the J call TRBJ1-2; D gene unclear. The V gene lost 0 bases and the J gene lost 5 bases, with 16 bases spanning the gap. The V gene's germline CDR1 is DFQATT and CDR2 SNEGSKA (reference sequence). The CDR3 length is 15 residues. DNA for the CDR3: TGCAGTGCTAGAGACACCAGCCCGCGGAGTTATGGCTACACCTTC. This translates into CSARDTSPRSYGYTF.

To note about this clonotype: A much larger clone is a single base away; this may be a read error. This chain joins TRBV20-1 and TRBJ2-7; the D is unclear. CDR1 and CDR2 (germline): DFQATT, SNEGSKA (reference sequence). This CDR3 spans 14 amino acids. V was clipped by 4 bases and J by 0 bases, with 13 bases between them. CDR3 bases: TGCAGTGCTAAAGGGCTAGTGGTCTCCTACGAGCAGTACTTC. It yields the protein CSAKGLVVSYEQYF.

This clonotype was found many times. The chain couples TRBV11-2 to TRBJ2-1; TRBD1 matches at 9 bases. The trim removed 3 bases at V and 9 bases at J, leaving 12 bases unmatched. The germline V gene has CDR1 SGHAT and CDR2 FQNNGV. The CDR3 is 16 amino acids. The CDR3 region has the DNA TGTGCCAGCAGCTTGAAGGGACAGGGAGTTCGGGGTGAGCAGTTCTTC. It specifies CASSLKGQGVRGEQFF.

The CDR3: CASSKRELAETQYF. In DNA, the CDR3 is TGCGCCAGCAGCAAGAGGGAACTAGCAGAGACCCAGTACTTC. The chain links TRBV4-1 to TRBJ2-5, with D possibly TRBD2 on 6 matching bases. The CDR3 extends over 14 amino acids. Trimming removed 5 bases from V and 4 bases from J, with 14 bases in between. The V gene's germline CDR1 is MGHRA and CDR2 YSYEKL.

This clonotype appeared many times. The gene calls are TRBV18 and TRBJ2-1; D unclear. Trimming cost V 0 bases and J 0 bases, with 9 bases left between them. The CDR3 sequence is 16 residues long. Germline CDR1 and CDR2: KGHSH and LQKENI. The CDR3 nucleotides read TGTGCCAGCTCACCACCCAGCGCTAGCTCCTACAATGAGCAGTTCTTC. Translation: CASSPPSASSYNEQFF.

The CDR3 protein is CASRLTSLNQETQYF. The CDR3 region has the DNA TGTGCCAGCAGACTGACTAGCTTAAACCAAGAGACCCAGTACTTC. The chain combines TRBV2 with TRBJ2-5, with TRBD2 identical over 7 bases. The germline V gene encodes CDR1 SNHLY and CDR2 FYNNEI. The CDR3 spans 15 residues. V dropped 6 bases and J dropped 0; count of bases not matched to a gene: 7. The variable domain in full, completed from reference TRBV2 and TRBJ2-5, reads EPEVTQTPSHQVTQMGQEVILRCVPISNHLYFYWYRQILGQKVEFLVSFYNNEISEKSEIFDDQFSVERPDGSNFTLKIRSTKLEDSAMYFCASRLTSLNQETQYFGPGTRLLVL.

There are a few counts of this clonotype. The rearrangement joins TRBV25-1 to TRBJ2-7; D gene uncertain. The CDR3 spans 13 residues. Germline V gene data show CDR1 as MGHDK and CDR2 as SYGVNS. The germline V and J ends were trimmed by 0 bases and 5 bases, with 8 bases remaining between them. The CDR3 loop reads CASSEYIVHEQYF. The CDR3 DNA reads as TGTGCCAGCAGTGAATATATAGTCCACGAGCAGTACTTC.

About this clonotype: A read error may be the cause here, since a much bigger clone is one base away. V is TRBV7-9 and J is TRBJ2-1, with unresolved D. Trimming took 3 bases from V and 9 from J, leaving 15 bases between them. CDR3 length equals 14 residues. Per germline, CDR1 SEHNR and CDR2 FQNEAQ (reference sequence). The CDR3 DNA reads as TGTGCCAGCAGCTTGGGCGGAAAGGGCAGTGAGCAGTTCTTC. Translation gives CASSLGGKGSEQFF.

The chain uses TRBV2 and TRBJ2-5; a possible D gene is TRBD2 (5 bases). CDR1 and CDR2 (germline): SNHLY, FYNNEI. CDR3 size: 16 residues. V was pared by 6 bases and J by 4 bases, with 21 bases between. As DNA, the CDR3 is TGTGCCAGCAGGACCCCGCGGGCGATTCCCTTAGAGACCCAGTACTTC. It translates to CASRTPRAIPLETQYF.

This rearrangement joins TRBV7-9 to TRBJ2-3; 12 bases agree with TRBD1. Germline loops: CDR1 SEHNR, CDR2 FQNEAQ (reference sequence). The CDR3 is 16 amino acids. With 5 bases clipped from V and 4 bases from J, the junction kept 7 bases outside the gene matches. The CDR3 here is CASSGGDRGLADTQYF. The DNA of the CDR3 is TGTGCCAGCAGCGGCGGGGACAGGGGGCTGGCAGATACGCAGTATTTT. The whole variable domain, filled in from reference TRBV7-9 and TRBJ2-3, reads DTGVSQNPRHKITKRGQNVTFRCDPISEHNRLYWYRQTLGQGPEFLTYFQNEAQLEKSRLLSDRFSAERPKGSFSTLEIQRTEQGDSAMYLCASSGGDRGLADTQYFGPGTRLTVL.

In this sample, this clonotype turned up many times. The CDR3 DNA is TGTGCCAGCTCACCCTACAGGAGCTCCTACGAGCAGTACTTC. Amino acid sequence: CASSPYRSSYEQYF. The chain employs TRBV18 and TRBJ2-7, with D possibly TRBD1 on 5 matching bases. CDR3 length: 14 amino acids. Trimming removed 3 bases at V and 0 bases at J, with 9 bases between. CDR1 and CDR2 from the germline V gene are KGHSH and LQKENI.

This clonotype was counted a few times. The J gene is TRBJ1-6, the V gene TRBV20-1; D call uncertain. Germline values: CDR1 DFQATT, CDR2 SNEGSKA (reference sequence). V was clipped by 1 base and J by 6 bases, with 13 bases between them. The CDR3 is 15 residues long. The CDR3, as DNA: TGCAGTGCTAGAGTCCCAGGACGTCCTAATTCACCCCTCCACTTT. It codes for CSARVPGRPNSPLHF.

This clonotype was seen a handful of times. The chain links TRBV7-9 to TRBJ1-2; D is perhaps TRBD1 (6 bases). This CDR3 is 17 amino acids long. Looked up from germline, CDR1 is SEHNR and CDR2 is FQNEAQ (reference sequence). V lost 2 bases, J lost 5 bases, and 21 bases lay in between. The chain's CDR3 is CASSLPTWVAGDYGYTF. In nucleotides, the CDR3 is TGTGCCAGCAGCTTACCGACCTGGGTCGCAGGGGATTATGGCTACACCTTC.

The chain has TRBV5-1 and TRBJ2-2; the match to TRBD1 covers 9 bases. With 1 base clipped from V and 4 bases from J, the junction kept 8 bases outside the gene matches. CDR3 size: 17 residues. CDR1 SGHRS and CDR2 YFSETQ come from the germline V gene. CDR3 region: CASSLRAGTGFTGELFF. The CDR3 bases are TGCGCCAGCAGCTTGAGGGCCGGGACAGGGTTCACCGGGGAGCTGTTTTTT.